This is a list of T cell receptor beta chains from one sample in a study of beta chain features in type 1 diabetes. Sequenced by immunoSEQ multiplex PCR; TCRdb stores in-frame clones only, minus some. The data contain around 140,000 clones, roughly 9.3% of them singletons. Sample: central memory CD4+ T cells from blood. All receptors come from a woman between 40 and 55 years old in good health. Each CDR3 is given with its conserved first and last residue. The order of the fields is J gene, V gene, clone size, D gene, CDR3 protein. A D gene is named only where the DNA matches it firmly. The size entry is marked missing in some rows and otherwise reads once, few, many or a size class.

J gene: TRBJ2-1; V gene: TRBV25-1; clone size: -; D gene: TRBD2; CDR3 protein: CASSLAGGSWYNEQFF
J gene: TRBJ1-4; V gene: TRBV7-2; clone size: -; D gene: TRBD1; CDR3 protein: CASSTTGGDNEKLFF
J gene: TRBJ2-7; V gene: TRBV10-1; clone size: few; D gene: TRBD1; CDR3 protein: CASSDTGKGGTEQYF
J gene: TRBJ2-7; V gene: TRBV19; clone size: few; D gene: TRBD1; CDR3 protein: CASSMEAGGYSYEQYF
J gene: TRBJ2-1; V gene: TRBV5-4; clone size: few; D gene: TRBD2; CDR3 protein: CASSSGLAGVGSYNEQFF
J gene: TRBJ2-1; V gene: TRBV19; clone size: -; D gene: -; CDR3 protein: CASGQYNEQFF
J gene: TRBJ2-5; V gene: TRBV6-1; clone size: few; D gene: -; CDR3 protein: CASRSTGKETQYF
J gene: TRBJ2-6; V gene: TRBV6-6; clone size: -; D gene: -; CDR3 protein: CASQGQSGANVLTF
J gene: TRBJ1-2; V gene: TRBV6-5; clone size: -; D gene: -; CDR3 protein: CASLLRGGRSYTF
J gene: TRBJ2-2; V gene: TRBV13; clone size: few; D gene: TRBD1; CDR3 protein: CASTLRDQGARTGELFF
J gene: TRBJ2-1; V gene: TRBV7-2; clone size: few; D gene: -; CDR3 protein: CASSLGGQRWVEQFF
J gene: TRBJ1-1; V gene: TRBV29-1; clone size: -; D gene: TRBD1; CDR3 protein: CSVGGTGASPEAFF
J gene: TRBJ2-1; V gene: TRBV6-4; clone size: few; D gene: -; CDR3 protein: CASSVGQHTNEQFF
J gene: TRBJ2-5; V gene: TRBV7-2; clone size: -; D gene: -; CDR3 protein: CASSLGSQETQYF
J gene: TRBJ1-4; V gene: TRBV5-4; clone size: few; D gene: -; CDR3 protein: CASSLTRWGPNEKLFF
J gene: TRBJ1-4; V gene: TRBV6-5; clone size: many; D gene: TRBD1; CDR3 protein: CASSRTGGKEKLFF
J gene: TRBJ2-5; V gene: TRBV2; clone size: few; D gene: -; CDR3 protein: CASSLGQPGRETQYF
J gene: TRBJ1-6; V gene: TRBV5-1; clone size: -; D gene: -; CDR3 protein: CASSPGGTVALHF
J gene: TRBJ2-3; V gene: TRBV5-1; clone size: few; D gene: TRBD2; CDR3 protein: CASSFDGGDTDTQYF
J gene: TRBJ2-3; V gene: TRBV9; clone size: few; D gene: -; CDR3 protein: CARDTQYF
J gene: TRBJ2-4; V gene: TRBV9; clone size: few; D gene: TRBD1; CDR3 protein: CASSDGDRDAKNIQYF
J gene: TRBJ2-2; V gene: TRBV28; clone size: -; D gene: -; CDR3 protein: CASRRGQRWGGELFF
J gene: TRBJ1-4; V gene: TRBV5-4; clone size: few; D gene: -; CDR3 protein: CASSSSTPPNEKLFF
J gene: TRBJ1-5; V gene: TRBV10-2; clone size: few; D gene: TRBD1; CDR3 protein: CASKTGDQPQHF
J gene: TRBJ1-4; V gene: TRBV4-3; clone size: -; D gene: TRBD1; CDR3 protein: CASSQNPGTGQEKLFF
J gene: TRBJ1-1; V gene: TRBV21-1; clone size: few; D gene: -; CDR3 protein: CASSRQGAEAFF
J gene: TRBJ2-7; V gene: TRBV11-3; clone size: -; D gene: -; CDR3 protein: CASSPNGQRSYEQYF
J gene: TRBJ1-4; V gene: TRBV6-1; clone size: few; D gene: -; CDR3 protein: CASSERLTGDNEKLFF
J gene: TRBJ1-5; V gene: TRBV15; clone size: -; D gene: -; CDR3 protein: CATNSDRTTIYSNQPQHF
J gene: TRBJ2-1; V gene: TRBV4-3; clone size: many; D gene: -; CDR3 protein: CASSPPGRGTYNEQFF
J gene: TRBJ2-4; V gene: TRBV11-2; clone size: few; D gene: TRBD2; CDR3 protein: CASSQSGARYIQYF
J gene: TRBJ2-7; V gene: TRBV7-6; clone size: few; D gene: TRBD2; CDR3 protein: CASSFRGDEQYF
J gene: TRBJ1-1; V gene: TRBV5-8; clone size: -; D gene: -; CDR3 protein: CASSLRVIEAFF
J gene: TRBJ2-7; V gene: TRBV7-2; clone size: many; D gene: TRBD2; CDR3 protein: CASSLAGTSGYEQYF
J gene: TRBJ1-6; V gene: TRBV5-1; clone size: many; D gene: TRBD1; CDR3 protein: CASGDRDNSPLHF
J gene: TRBJ1-1; V gene: TRBV18; clone size: many; D gene: -; CDR3 protein: CASSPPGQYTEAFF
J gene: TRBJ2-7; V gene: TRBV20-1; clone size: -; D gene: -; CDR3 protein: CSASSAYEQYF
J gene: TRBJ1-1; V gene: TRBV6-6; clone size: -; D gene: -; CDR3 protein: CASSYSLQGRTEAFF
J gene: TRBJ1-2; V gene: TRBV7-2; clone size: -; D gene: TRBD1; CDR3 protein: CASSLEQGANYGYTF
J gene: TRBJ2-1; V gene: TRBV29-1; clone size: -; D gene: TRBD2; CDR3 protein: CSVGFSAGGYNEQFF
J gene: TRBJ1-3; V gene: TRBV4-3; clone size: few; D gene: -; CDR3 protein: CASSQVEEGSIYF
J gene: TRBJ2-2; V gene: TRBV25-1; clone size: -; D gene: -; CDR3 protein: CASSFQVASKESTGELFF
J gene: TRBJ2-3; V gene: TRBV7-2; clone size: few; D gene: TRBD1; CDR3 protein: CASSPRGTGSTDTQYF
J gene: TRBJ2-7; V gene: TRBV11-2; clone size: -; D gene: -; CDR3 protein: CASSLAPGRYEQYF
J gene: TRBJ2-3; V gene: TRBV10-3; clone size: -; D gene: -; CDR3 protein: CASKTNTDTQYF
J gene: TRBJ2-2; V gene: TRBV14; clone size: many; D gene: -; CDR3 protein: CASSPLLSTGELFF
J gene: TRBJ2-7; V gene: TRBV20-1; clone size: few; D gene: -; CDR3 protein: CSAVTGYEQYF
J gene: TRBJ1-5; V gene: TRBV5-6; clone size: many; D gene: -; CDR3 protein: CASSLGQANQEPQHF
J gene: TRBJ1-1; V gene: TRBV19; clone size: -; D gene: -; CDR3 protein: CASSIDTVGTEAFF
J gene: TRBJ1-2; V gene: TRBV7-9; clone size: few; D gene: -; CDR3 protein: CASSLTENYGYTF
J gene: TRBJ2-1; V gene: TRBV5-1; clone size: -; D gene: -; CDR3 protein: CASSRVPLTDNEQFF
J gene: TRBJ1-1; V gene: TRBV7-9; clone size: few; D gene: TRBD1; CDR3 protein: CASSLAGTGGKTEAFF
J gene: TRBJ1-2; V gene: TRBV5-1; clone size: -; D gene: TRBD1; CDR3 protein: CASSPGEGAGGYTF
J gene: TRBJ1-5; V gene: TRBV9; clone size: few; D gene: TRBD1; CDR3 protein: CASSPTGGLPQPQHF
J gene: TRBJ2-5; V gene: TRBV5-4; clone size: many; D gene: TRBD1; CDR3 protein: CASSVEGARGKTQYF
J gene: TRBJ1-2; V gene: TRBV28; clone size: -; D gene: -; CDR3 protein: CASSSPGRVIYGYTF
J gene: TRBJ1-3; V gene: TRBV7-9; clone size: few; D gene: -; CDR3 protein: CASSPQGSSGNTIYF